The 26 T cell receptor beta chains listed next were all sequenced from one sample in a study of neoadjuvant anti-PD-1 for oral cavity cancer. Sequencing used immunoSEQ multiplex PCR; TCRdb keeps in-frame clones, though not all of them. The sample records under 6,000 clones, around 50% being singletons. Time point described: after neoadjuvant nivolumab, at surgical resection. The sequenced sample was tumor tissue, obtained after nivolumab (anti-PD-1) treatment. These receptors originate from a person between 40 and 85 years old with oral cavity squamous cell carcinoma.

In DNA, the CDR3 is TGTGCCAGTAGTTTGTTAAGCGGGGGCACAGATACGCAGTATTTT. Residues: CASSLLSGGTDTQYF. V and J are TRBV19 and TRBJ2-3; 7 nucleotides agree with TRBD2. The CDR3 loop spans 15 amino acids. V lost 5 bases and J lost 1; bases outside the gene matches: 6. The germline gives CDR1 LNHDA, CDR2 SQIVND (reference sequence).

This clone was counted between two and nine times. V usage is TRBV28 and J usage is TRBJ2-7; 12 bases are shared with TRBD2. Germline CDR1 and CDR2: MDHEN and SYDVKM. The V and J ends lost 5 bases and 6 bases, in that order; junction bases with no gene match: 8. The CDR3 is 15 residues long. CDR3 sequence: CASSTLAGGPGEQYF. The CDR3 DNA reads TGTGCCAGCAGTACCCTAGCGGGAGGGCCAGGCGAGCAGTACTTC.

The J gene is TRBJ1-2, the V gene TRBV20-1, with D unclear. With 7 bases removed from V and 4 bases from J, the gap between germline ends came to 7 bases. The CDR3 is 10 residues long. Germline CDR1 is DFQATT and CDR2 is SNEGSKA (reference sequence). The CDR3: CSVFVYGYTF. The CDR3 coding sequence is TGCAGTGTCTTTGTCTATGGCTACACCTTC.

The chain uses TRBV30 and TRBJ2-7, with D maybe TRBD1 (7 bases). V was cut by 3 bases and J by 1 base, with 10 bases left in between. The germline gives CDR1 GTSNPN, CDR2 SVGIG (reference sequence). The CDR3 sequence is 13 residues long. CDR3 sequence (DNA): TGTGCCTGGAGACAGGGGAGGTCCTACGAGCAGTACTTC. Translating gives CAWRQGRSYEQYF.

The chain combines TRBV5-1 with TRBJ2-3; D call uncertain. CDR1 is SGHRS, CDR2 YFSETQ, per germline. Trimming left V 0 bases short and J 0 bases short, with 2 bases between. The CDR3 runs 13 residues. DNA for the CDR3: TGCGCCAGCAGCTTGGGTAGCACAGATACGCAGTATTTT. This codes for CASSLGSTDTQYF.

The V gene is TRBV7-2, the J gene TRBJ2-7, with 13 bases matching TRBD2. Germline V gene lookup returns CDR1 SGHTA and CDR2 FQGNSA. This CDR3 is built from 18 residues. The J segment lost 2 bases and the V segment lost 5 bases, leaving 12 bases of the junction unmatched. This CDR3 reads CASSAGLAGAPRAYEQYF. DNA of the CDR3: TGTGCCAGCAGCGCAGGACTAGCGGGGGCCCCTAGGGCCTACGAGCAGTACTTC.

This clone was detected only a few times. The chain combines TRBV2 with TRBJ1-2; D uncertain. Per germline, CDR1 SNHLY and CDR2 FYNNEI. V was shortened by 3 bases and J by 4 bases, with 12 bases between the two germline ends. The CDR3 contains 14 residues. CDR3 DNA: TGTGCCAGCAGTGACCGGGCCGGCTTCTATGGCTACACCTTC. This gives the protein CASSDRAGFYGYTF.

This clone has just a few counts. The V and J genes are TRBV19 and TRBJ2-7, with D uncertain. V lost 5 bases, J lost 2 bases, and 7 bases lay in between. The CDR3 is 12 residues long. CDR1 LNHDA and CDR2 SQIVND come from the germline V gene (reference sequence). This chain's CDR3 is CASSARTYEQYF. The DNA for the CDR3 is TGTGCCAGTAGTGCCAGAACCTACGAGCAGTACTTC. The full variable domain, with the rest looked up from reference TRBV19 and TRBJ2-7, is DGGITQSPKYLFRKEGQNVTLSCEQNLNHDAMYWYRQDPGQGLRLIYYSQIVNDFQKGDIAEGYSVSREKKESFPLTVTSAQKNPTAFYLCASSARTYEQYFGPGTRLTVT.

The gene calls are TRBV9 and TRBJ2-7, with TRBD1 matching 8 bases. The germline V gene encodes CDR1 SGDLS and CDR2 YYNGEE. The length of the CDR3 is 13 residues. The junction had 0 bases not matched to a gene; V was cut back by 0 bases and J by 4 bases. The CDR3 is CASSVDRGYEQYF. CDR3 nucleotide sequence: TGTGCCAGCAGCGTAGACAGGGGGTACGAGCAGTACTTC.

The chain carries TRBV2 and TRBJ2-7; maybe TRBD1 (6 bases). V was pared by 8 bases and J by 0 bases, with 14 bases between. Germline values: CDR1 SNHLY, CDR2 FYNNEI. The CDR3 has 14 residues. The CDR3, as DNA: TGTGCCAGCGCTGGGGGCGGCAGCTCCTACGAGCAGTACTTC. As protein: CASAGGGSSYEQYF.

This clone was detected only a few times. The chain is built from TRBV4-1 and TRBJ1-6, with D maybe TRBD1 (5 bases). In germline, CDR1 is MGHRA, CDR2 YSYEKL. V was trimmed by 5 bases and J by 7 bases, leaving 21 bases between them. The CDR3 has 17 residues. The CDR3: CASSLTDLGTINSPLHF. CDR3 nucleotides: TGCGCCAGCAGCTTAACGGACCTAGGGACTATAAATTCACCCCTCCACTTT.

This clone is categorized as medium-sized. The DNA for the CDR3 is TGCGCCAGCAGCTTGGACCGGACATCATTTGGAAACACCATATATTTT. It is translated as CASSLDRTSFGNTIYF. This chain uses TRBV5-1 with TRBJ1-3, with a possible D match to TRBD1 (5 bases). This CDR3 is 16 amino acids long. Between the trimmed V and J ends, which lost 0 bases and 3 bases, there was a span of 13 bases. CDR1 is SGHRS and CDR2 is YFSETQ in the germline V gene.

This clone came up a few times. The V gene is TRBV18, the J gene TRBJ1-5; weak D call: TRBD1 (5 bases). The CDR3 totals 14 residues. The V gene's germline CDR1 is KGHSH and CDR2 LQKENI. V lost 2 bases to trimming and J lost 0 bases, with 5 bases between them. DNA for the CDR3: TGTGCCAGCTCACCAGGACATAGCAATCAGCCCCAGCATTTT. Residues: CASSPGHSNQPQHF.

The rearrangement uses TRBV5-1 and TRBJ2-1; D is undetermined. This CDR3 contains 15 residues. Trimming took 4 bases from V and 0 from J, leaving 11 bases between them. Germline V gives CDR1 SGHRS, CDR2 YFSETQ. Here the CDR3 reads CASSRDPSSYNEQFF. CDR3 bases: TGCGCCAGCAGCCGCGACCCCAGCTCCTACAATGAGCAGTTCTTC.

This clone was counted a few times. The rearrangement uses TRBV19 and TRBJ2-3, with a weak D call TRBD2 (5 bases). V was shortened by 5 bases and J by 6 bases, with 21 bases between the two germline ends. The CDR3 length is 16 residues. The V gene's germline CDR1 is LNHDA and CDR2 SQIVND (reference sequence). The CDR3 protein is CASSPSWTGGRDTQYF. In nucleotides, the CDR3 is TGTGCCAGTAGTCCGTCTTGGACTGGCGGTAGGGATACGCAGTATTTT.

This clone was seen more than once but under ten times. The chain recombines TRBV6-5 with TRBJ2-7, with no clear D. CDR3 length equals 13 residues. Germline CDR1 is MNHEY and CDR2 is SVGAGI. Trimming took off 0 bases at V and 6 bases at J, with 9 bases between the two ends. The CDR3 sequence: CASSYSLDFEQYF. For the CDR3, the DNA is TGTGCCAGCAGTTACTCTCTAGATTTCGAGCAGTACTTC.

The chain employs TRBV30 and TRBJ1-2; TRBD1 is a possible D gene (6 bases). This CDR3 is built from 13 residues. Between the trimmed V and J ends, which lost 3 bases and 8 bases, there was a span of 16 bases. Germline V gene lookup returns CDR1 GTSNPN and CDR2 SVGIG (reference sequence). The CDR3 region is CAWRLFRGPGYTF. DNA for the CDR3: TGTGCCTGGAGGCTCTTCCGGGGGCCGGGCTACACCTTC.

This clone has just a few counts. This chain joins TRBV2 and TRBJ1-1; D remains ambiguous. Germline CDR1 SNHLY, CDR2 FYNNEI. The V end was cut by 6 bases, the J end by 0 bases, with 11 bases between. The CDR3 totals 14 residues. CDR3 amino acids: CASSPTSLNTEAFF. CDR3 bases: TGTGCCAGCAGCCCAACCTCTTTGAACACTGAAGCTTTCTTT.

The chain combines TRBV7-9 with TRBJ2-2; D gene ambiguous. This CDR3 is 15 amino acids long. The V and J ends lost 0 bases and 3 bases respectively, with 8 bases between them. CDR1 is SEHNR, CDR2 FQNEAQ, per germline (reference sequence). The CDR3 here is CASSLAGPDTGELFF. The CDR3 DNA follows: TGTGCCAGCAGCTTAGCCGGGCCCGACACCGGGGAGCTGTTTTTT.

This clone occurred a few times. V is TRBV2 and J is TRBJ2-7; D is unresolved. Trimming left V 3 bases short and J 6 bases short, with 15 bases between. The germline V gene has CDR1 SNHLY and CDR2 FYNNEI. CDR3 length equals 14 residues. The CDR3 here is CASSEGPGPSEQYF. DNA for the CDR3: TGTGCCAGCAGTGAGGGCCCAGGTCCCTCCGAGCAGTACTTC.

This clone is labeled as large. The chain is built from TRBV29-1 and TRBJ2-7, with 7 bases matching TRBD1. With V trimmed by 6 bases and J by 2 bases, 10 bases remained unmatched. The CDR3 extends over 14 amino acids. The germline V gene has CDR1 SQVTM and CDR2 ANQGSEA. The CDR3: CSVQDRAGTYEQYF. Written as DNA, the CDR3 is TGCAGCGTCCAAGACAGGGCCGGTACCTACGAGCAGTACTTC.

The J gene is TRBJ1-1, the V gene TRBV4-1; no clear D. The germline gives CDR1 MGHRA, CDR2 YSYEKL. The CDR3 has 13 residues. V was clipped by 5 bases and J by 0 bases, with 7 bases between them. CDR3: CASSSTVNTEAFF. The CDR3 nucleotides are TGCGCCAGCAGCTCAACAGTGAACACTGAAGCTTTCTTT.

The V call is TRBV11-2, the J call TRBJ2-2; 8 nucleotides line up with TRBD1. There are 15 residues in the CDR3. Germline assignment: CDR1 SGHAT and CDR2 FQNNGV. Losses at the gene ends were 2 bases for V and 4 bases for J; bases not matched to a gene: 3. The CDR3 region is CASSLQGAGTGELFF. The CDR3 region has the DNA TGTGCCAGCAGCTTACAGGGGGCAGGCACCGGGGAGCTGTTTTTT. The full variable domain, in which reference TRBV11-2 and TRBJ2-2 provide the parts outside the CDR3, is EAGVAQSPRYKIIEKRQSVAFWCNPISGHATLYWYQQILGQGPKLLIQFQNNGVVDDSQLPKDRFSAERLKGVDSTLKIQPAKLEDSAVYLCASSLQGAGTGELFFGEGSRLTVL.

The gene calls are TRBV4-1 and TRBJ2-1; 10 bases agree with TRBD1. Germline CDR1 is MGHRA and CDR2 is YSYEKL. V lost 2 bases, J lost 4 bases, and 5 bases stayed unmatched. The CDR3 spans 16 residues. CDR3 sequence (DNA): TGCGCCAGCAGCCAAACCGGGACAGGGGTTTACAATGAGCAGTTCTTC. This sequence encodes CASSQTGTGVYNEQFF.

The chain couples TRBV19 to TRBJ1-5, with D tentatively TRBD1 (5 bases). V lost 4 bases and J lost 2, with 15 bases in between. This CDR3 is built from 16 residues. Germline lookup yields CDR1 LNHDA and CDR2 SQIVND (reference sequence). CDR3 sequence: CASSTRTLGGNQPQHF. CDR3 in DNA: TGTGCCAGTAGTACCCGCACCTTGGGGGGCAATCAGCCCCAGCATTTT. Full variable domain (missing parts from reference TRBV19 and TRBJ1-5): DGGITQSPKYLFRKEGQNVTLSCEQNLNHDAMYWYRQDPGQGLRLIYYSQIVNDFQKGDIAEGYSVSREKKESFPLTVTSAQKNPTAFYLCASSTRTLGGNQPQHFGDGTRLSIL.

The V and J genes are TRBV4-1 and TRBJ1-1; a possible D gene is TRBD1 (5 bases). V was trimmed by 4 bases and J by 4 bases, leaving 19 bases between them. Germline CDR1 and CDR2: MGHRA and YSYEKL. The CDR3 consists of 16 residues. The CDR3 DNA follows: TGCGCCAGCAGCCCGTCTTCGGCAGGGTGGTTCACTGAAGCTTTCTTT. Its protein product is CASSPSSAGWFTEAFF.